The entry below describes one T cell receptor (beta chain). What it binds is not known. Assays covered some 94,000 TCR templates per sample. Only in-frame clones appear in the TCRdb table, and some are missing; sequencing was by immunoSEQ multiplex PCR. The sample consists of about 82,000 clones, about 87% of them appearing once. This sample is drawn from a study of siplizumab effects on memory and regulatory T cells. Whole-study findings and limits: Phenotypic classification as naive or memory proved unattainable for roughly 75-96% of proliferating CD4+ or CD8+ clones. Suppressive function of proliferating Tregs from siplizumab cultures was not confirmed.

The CDR3 has 16 amino acids. V shed 9 bases, J shed 0 bases, and the junction held 11 bases outside the gene matches. Germline loops: CDR1 SGHRS, CDR2 YFSETQ. Sequencing used Tregs sorted from blood. V is TRBV5-1 and J is TRBJ2-2, with 7 nucleotides matching TRBD2. The clonotype originates from a human donor in good health. The CDR3 DNA follows: TGCGCCACCCGAAGAAACCTAGCGGCGAACACCGGGGAGCTGTTTTTT. The encoded protein is CATRRNLAANTGELFF.